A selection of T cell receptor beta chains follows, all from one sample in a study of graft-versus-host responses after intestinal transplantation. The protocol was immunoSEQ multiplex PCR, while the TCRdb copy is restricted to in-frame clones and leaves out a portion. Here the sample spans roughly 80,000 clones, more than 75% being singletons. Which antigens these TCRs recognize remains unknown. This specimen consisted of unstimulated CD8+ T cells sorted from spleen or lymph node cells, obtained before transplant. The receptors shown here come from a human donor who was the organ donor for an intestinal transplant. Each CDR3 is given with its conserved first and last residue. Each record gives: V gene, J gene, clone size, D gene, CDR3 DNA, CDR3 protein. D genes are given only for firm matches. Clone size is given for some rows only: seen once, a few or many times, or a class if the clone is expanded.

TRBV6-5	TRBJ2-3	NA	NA	TGTGCCAGCAGTGGACGATACACAGATACGCAGTATTTT	CASSGRYTDTQYF
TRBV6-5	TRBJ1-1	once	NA	TGTGCCAGCAGTCCACGGTACATGAACACTGAAGCTTTCTTT	CASSPRYMNTEAFF
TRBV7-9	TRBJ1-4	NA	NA	TGTGCCAGCAGCCAAGGGTTTATACATGAAAAACTGTTTTTT	CASSQGFIHEKLFF
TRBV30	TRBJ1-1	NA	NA	TGTGCCTGGAGTGTACTATCCGCTGAAGCTTTCTTT	CAWSVLSAEAFF
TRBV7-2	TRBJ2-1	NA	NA	TGTGCCAGCAGCCGCGGAATCGGTTACAATGAGCAGTTCTTC	CASSRGIGYNEQFF
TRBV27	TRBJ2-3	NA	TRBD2	TGTGCCAGCAGCTCAGCAGCGGGGGGCGCAGATACGCAGTATTTT	CASSSAAGGADTQYF
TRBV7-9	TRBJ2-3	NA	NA	TGTGCCAGCAGCTTAGCTATCAGCACAGATACGCAGTATTTT	CASSLAISTDTQYF
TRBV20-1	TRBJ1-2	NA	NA	TGCAGTGCTAGAGTGCCGTATGGCTACACCTTC	CSARVPYGYTF
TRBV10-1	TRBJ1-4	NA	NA	TGCGCCAGCAGCTCGGACCCCGCCGGAGCAACTAATGAAAAACTGTTTTTT	CASSSDPAGATNEKLFF
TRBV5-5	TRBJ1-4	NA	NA	TGTGCCAGCAGCTCCGTTTTTTCAGCTAATGAAAAACTGTTTTTT	CASSSVFSANEKLFF
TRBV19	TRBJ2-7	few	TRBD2	TGTGCCAGTAGCCCGGGGGGGGAGCAGTACTTC	CASSPGGEQYF
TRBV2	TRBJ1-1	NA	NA	TGTGCCAGCAGCCATTTAGAAGCTTTCTTT	CASSHLEAFF
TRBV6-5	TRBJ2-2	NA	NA	TGTGCCAGCAGTCCCGAATCCACCGGGGAGCTGTTTTTT	CASSPESTGELFF
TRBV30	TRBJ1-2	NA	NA	TGTGCCTGGGGACTGTCCCGGTACGGCTACACCTTC	CAWGLSRYGYTF
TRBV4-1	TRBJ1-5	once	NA	TGCGCCAGCAGCCAAGAAGGGAACAATCAGCCCCAGCATTTT	CASSQEGNNQPQHF
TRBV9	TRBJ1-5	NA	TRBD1	TGTGCCAGCAGCGCTGGGACAGGGATTGGCAATCAGCCCCAGCATTTT	CASSAGTGIGNQPQHF
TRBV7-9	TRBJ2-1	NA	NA	TGTGCCAGCAGCCGTAGACAGTCTCACAATTACAATGAGCAGTTCTTC	CASSRRQSHNYNEQFF
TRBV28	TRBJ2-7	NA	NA	TGTGCCAGCAGTTTAATTGTATACGAGCAGTACTTC	CASSLIVYEQYF
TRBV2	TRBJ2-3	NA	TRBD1	TGTGCCACCCTGGGACAGGCCTACACAGATACGCAGTATTTT	CATLGQAYTDTQYF
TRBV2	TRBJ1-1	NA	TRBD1	TGTGCCAGCCAGGGGGGCCTCGAAGCTTTCTTT	CASQGGLEAFF
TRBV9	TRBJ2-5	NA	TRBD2	TGTGCCAGCAGCGTAGGACTAGCAGAAGACTTGGGGGAGACCCAGTACTTC	CASSVGLAEDLGETQYF
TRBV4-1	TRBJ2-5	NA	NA	TGCGCCAGCAGCCAAGATTGGGGCGGTAACCAAGAGACCCAGTACTTC	CASSQDWGGNQETQYF
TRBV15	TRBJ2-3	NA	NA	TGTGCCACCAGCAGAATATCCGACCTAGCCCAGACCACAGATACGCAGTATTTT	CATSRISDLAQTTDTQYF
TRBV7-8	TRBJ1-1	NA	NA	TGTGCCAGCAGCCCCCCGAGACAGAAGATGAACACTGAAGCTTTCTTT	CASSPPRQKMNTEAFF
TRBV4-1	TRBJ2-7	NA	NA	TGCGCCAGCAGCCAAGACAGATTCTACGAGCAGTACTTC	CASSQDRFYEQYF
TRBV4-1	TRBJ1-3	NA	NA	TGCGCCAGCAGCCAAGATGATACAGGGAGTGGAAACACCATATATTTT	CASSQDDTGSGNTIYF